The text below deals with one T cell receptor (beta chain). Per germline, CDR1 LGHDT and CDR2 YNNKEL (reference sequence). This CDR3 has 15 residues. V gave up 4 bases and J gave up 1 base, with 11 bases separating them. This table comes from immunoSEQ multiplex PCR, and its TCRdb copy is limited to in-frame clones, with some not included. The data show some 60,000 clones, around 80% seen once. The sample belongs to a study of T cell responses to AZD1222 COVID-19 vaccine. The receptor was isolated from an adult who received the AZD1222 COVID-19 vaccine. The starting material was peripheral blood, obtained 28 days after the second AZD1222 dose. The chain recombines TRBV3-1 (or the pseudogene TRBV3-2) with TRBJ2-1; tentative D call: TRBD2 (5 bases). Here the CDR3 DNA reads TGTGCCAGCAGCCTTGGCCCGGGGTCCTACAATGAGCAGTTCTTC. As protein: CASSLGPGSYNEQFF.